The 15 T cell receptor beta chains given below trace back to one sample, sequenced in a study of shared clonotypes between healthy human individuals. Sequencing was performed with immunoSEQ multiplex PCR; in TCRdb, only in-frame clones are kept and a portion is missing. Of 750,000 to 1,000,000 clones in the sample, almost 95% were seen once. The naive CD8 population came from CD45RO-negative cells selected for CCR7, without terminally differentiated effector memory CD45RA+ cells. Sequencing was carried out using naive CD8+ T cells sorted from blood. The receptors come from a man younger than 40 in good health.

The chain links TRBV9 to TRBJ1-5; no definite D call. This CDR3 comprises 15 residues. V was cut by 0 bases and J by 3 bases, with 10 bases left in between. The germline V gene has CDR1 SGDLS and CDR2 YYNGEE. The DNA of the CDR3 is TGTGCCAGCAGCGTAGAGGCAGCGAACAATCAGCCCCAGCATTTT. Amino acids: CASSVEAANNQPQHF.

The rearrangement joins TRBV9 to TRBJ2-7, with D hard to call. Germline CDR1 is SGDLS and CDR2 is YYNGEE. The CDR3 runs to 15 residues. Trimming pared 0 bases from V and 0 bases from J, leaving 10 bases between. The CDR3: CASSVDHVSSYEQYF. As DNA, the CDR3 is TGTGCCAGCAGCGTAGACCACGTGAGCTCCTACGAGCAGTACTTC.

The chain has TRBV27 and TRBJ2-2; either TRBD1 or TRBD2 may supply D (6 bases each). CDR1 MNHEY and CDR2 SMNVEV come from the germline V gene (reference sequence). The V and J ends lost 1 base and 5 bases respectively, with 11 bases between them. The CDR3 consists of 15 residues. CDR3: CASSLLGGDTGELFF. In DNA, the CDR3 is TGTGCCAGCAGTTTATTGGGGGGCGATACCGGGGAGCTGTTTTTT.

The chain joins TRBV6-6 to TRBJ2-7; 10 nucleotides match TRBD1. CDR3 length: 16 residues. V shed 4 bases, J shed 2 bases, and the junction held 8 bases outside the gene matches. CDR1 and CDR2 from the germline V gene are MNHNY and SVGAGI (reference sequence). The CDR3 DNA sequence: TGTGCCAGCAGTTCCTCGGACAGGGGGAGTCCCTACGAGCAGTACTTC. This codes for CASSSSDRGSPYEQYF.

The J gene is TRBJ2-7, the V gene TRBV7-9, with TRBD1 identical over 9 bases. Germline V gene sequence: CDR1 SEHNR, CDR2 FQNEAQ (reference sequence). Losses at the gene ends were 5 bases for V and 1 base for J; bases not matched to a gene: 6. CDR3 length: 15 residues. This CDR3 reads CASSAGQGISYEQYF. CDR3 in DNA: TGTGCCAGCAGCGCGGGACAGGGAATTTCCTACGAGCAGTACTTC. The full variable domain, completed using reference TRBV7-9 and TRBJ2-7, is DTGVSQNPRHKITKRGQNVTFRCDPISEHNRLYWYRQTLGQGPEFLTYFQNEAQLEKSRLLSDRFSAERPKGSFSTLEIQRTEQGDSAMYLCASSAGQGISYEQYFGPGTRLTVT.

The chain is built from TRBV6-1 and TRBJ1-2; D remains ambiguous. Germline CDR1 is MNHNS and CDR2 is SASEGT. This CDR3 is 13 amino acids long. V was pared by 8 bases and J by 5 bases, with 15 bases between. The CDR3 nucleotides are TGTGCCAGCGCGACATCCGCGGGGTATGGCTACACCTTC. Protein: CASATSAGYGYTF.

This sequence joins TRBV7-2 and TRBJ2-7; D not resolved. The CDR3 contains 13 residues. V gave up 6 bases and J gave up 3 bases, with 12 bases separating them. The V gene's germline CDR1 is SGHTA and CDR2 FQGNSA. The CDR3 nucleotides read TGTGCCAGCAGGGCTACAGTCAGCTACGAGCAGTACTTC. Protein: CASRATVSYEQYF.

The chain joins TRBV7-9 to TRBJ2-5; 14 positions match TRBD2. The CDR3 is 16 amino acids. Germline CDR1 reads SEHNR; CDR2 reads FQNEAQ (reference sequence). The ends lost 5 bases at V and 4 bases at J; junction bases unmatched: 6. In DNA form, the CDR3 reads TGTGCCAGCAGCACGCGAGGACTAGCGGGAGGAGAGACCCAGTACTTC. Amino acid sequence: CASSTRGLAGGETQYF. Using reference TRBV7-9 and TRBJ2-5 for the parts outside the CDR3, the full variable domain is DTGVSQNPRHKITKRGQNVTFRCDPISEHNRLYWYRQTLGQGPEFLTYFQNEAQLEKSRLLSDRFSAERPKGSFSTLEIQRTEQGDSAMYLCASSTRGLAGGETQYFGPGTRLLVL.

J is TRBJ1-5 and V is TRBV21-1. TRBV21-1 represents a pseudogene. The CDR3 has 22 amino acids. The CDR3 protein is CASSKGGVDRDLMCYSNQPQHF. The CDR3 DNA is TGTGCCAGCAGCAAGGGGGGGGTAGACAGGGATCTTATGTGCTATAGCAATCAGCCCCAGCATTTT.

This clone occurred once. V usage is TRBV7-9 and J usage is TRBJ1-1; D is unclear. Looked up from germline, CDR1 is SEHNR and CDR2 is FQNEAQ (reference sequence). This CDR3 contains 15 residues. V lost 4 bases and J lost 6, with 18 bases in between. CDR3 sequence reads: CASSYKSGSVPEAFF. The CDR3 DNA is TGTGCCAGCAGCTATAAGTCCGGGAGTGTCCCTGAAGCTTTCTTT. The full variable domain, with the rest looked up from reference TRBV7-9 and TRBJ1-1, is DTGVSQNPRHKITKRGQNVTFRCDPISEHNRLYWYRQTLGQGPEFLTYFQNEAQLEKSRLLSDRFSAERPKGSFSTLEIQRTEQGDSAMYLCASSYKSGSVPEAFFGQGTRLTVV.

The chain uses TRBV5-5 and TRBJ2-1; possible D gene TRBD1, 5 bases. The germline V gene encodes CDR1 SGHKS and CDR2 YYEKEE (reference sequence). This CDR3 spans 13 amino acids. V lost 1 base and J 5 bases, leaving 7 bases between the germline ends. CDR3 DNA: TGTGCCAGCAGCTTGTTAGGGGACAATGAGCAGTTCTTC. Amino acids: CASSLLGDNEQFF.

This chain connects TRBV11-2 to TRBJ2-5; 9 bases map to TRBD1. This CDR3 contains 15 residues. CDR1 is SGHAT and CDR2 is FQNNGV in the germline V gene. V lost 5 bases, J lost 5 bases, and 9 bases stayed unmatched. CDR3 DNA sequence: TGTGCCAGCAGCACCACACGCGGACAGGGGGAGACCCAGTACTTC. Translating it yields CASSTTRGQGETQYF.

V usage is TRBV28 and J usage is TRBJ2-7, with 7 bases that match TRBD2. The V gene end was trimmed by 4 bases and the J gene end by 6 bases; junction bases not matched to a gene: 12. The CDR3 runs 15 residues. Looked up from germline, CDR1 is MDHEN and CDR2 is SYDVKM. Written as DNA, the CDR3 is TGTGCCAGCAGTTCAACCGGGACTACCACGATCGAGCAGTACTTC. It specifies CASSSTGTTTIEQYF.

The chain joins TRBV5-1 to TRBJ2-7; D possibly corresponds to TRBD1 (6 bases). The CDR3 runs to 15 residues. Germline loops: CDR1 SGHRS, CDR2 YFSETQ. Trimming took off 0 bases at V and 6 bases at J, with 16 bases between the two ends. The CDR3 sequence: CASSLVGAGVGEQYF. The CDR3 nucleotides read TGCGCCAGCAGCTTGGTCGGGGCAGGGGTGGGCGAGCAGTACTTC.

The chain couples TRBV5-6 to TRBJ2-1; 11 bases are shared with TRBD2. Germline V gene data show CDR1 as SGHDT and CDR2 as YYEEEE. J was trimmed by 2 bases and V by 1 base; bases with no gene match: 5. The length of the CDR3 is 17 residues. In DNA form, the CDR3 reads TGTGCCAGCAGCTTGCCTAGCGGGAGGCCACCCTACAATGAGCAGTTCTTC. It is translated as CASSLPSGRPPYNEQFF.